A selection of T cell receptor beta chains follows, all from one sample in a study of monozygotic twins with inflammatory bowel disease. From its re-call of the 5' RACE reads, TCRdb lists each CDR3 protein once, without DNA. Its listing shows about 210,000 distinct CDR3 sequences. Sequenced sample: blood. The receptors come from a human donor with ulcerative colitis or Crohn's disease, or a healthy co-twin of an affected twin (not recorded which). CDR3s include the opening cysteine and the closing phenylalanine or tryptophan.

>TRBJ2-1|TRBV7-2
CASSFGASYNEQFF
>TRBJ1-2|TRBV20-1
CSARYLRGEDGYTF
>TRBJ2-3|TRBV3-1
CASSQTGLPGYTQYF
>TRBJ2-3|TRBV12-5
CASGLGLALTDTQYF
>TRBJ1-1|TRBV7-8
CASSLFGSMNTEAFF
>TRBJ2-2|TRBV20-1
CSARTSGANTGELFF
>TRBJ1-2|TRBV10-3
CAISAGQGVSGGYTF
>TRBJ1-6|TRBV19
CASSIVNGNSPLHF
>TRBJ2-2|TRBV5-1
CASSLGEWGLNTGELFF
>TRBJ1-1|TRBV5-1
CASSRGTGNTEAFF
>TRBJ2-1|TRBV5-1
CASSLNDISSYNEQFF
>TRBJ2-3|TRBV20-1
CSASNLASTDTQYF
>TRBJ1-2|TRBV5-1
CASSVGTGNSLVYGYTF
>TRBJ1-3|TRBV7-2
CASSLAFGQGGTIYF
>TRBJ1-2|TRBV20-1
CSARDPGTGPYGYTF
>TRBJ1-2|TRBV7-6
CASSPGGSRYGYTF
>TRBJ1-3|TRBV29-1
CSVEDKSSGSGNTIYF
>TRBJ1-1|TRBV21-1
CASSKNASMNTEAFF
>TRBJ2-5|TRBV3-1
CASSQFTDGPWETQYF
>TRBJ2-3|TRBV5-1
CASSFAFGSTDTQYF
>TRBJ2-7|TRBV5-1
CASSLAPGQYEQYF
>TRBJ1-4|TRBV20-1
CSVQGATNEKLFF
>TRBJ2-1|TRBV25-1
CASSEEQSYNEQFF
>TRBJ2-5|TRBV10-3
CAIQGSPQETQYF
>TRBJ2-2|TRBV7-2
CASRRTGGSSGELFF
>TRBJ1-1|TRBV6-6
CASSSGQGVTEAFF
>TRBJ2-3|TRBV15
CATRGGRPTDTQYF
>TRBJ2-7|TRBV20-1
CSARTLTEDEQYF
>TRBJ1-1|TRBV6-5
CASSYNRGPATEAFF
>TRBJ2-2|TRBV11-2
CASSLGVGSLPWKLFF
>TRBJ2-5|TRBV10-3
CAISDPIIYQETQYF
>TRBJ2-5|TRBV11-2
CASSSRLAGEETQYF
>TRBJ1-2|TRBV6-5
CASSYDVRVANYGYTF
>TRBJ2-1|TRBV28
CASSSEAGGRYNEQFF
>TRBJ2-7|TRBV10-3
CAISESGSTMQYF
>TRBJ2-6|TRBV6-1
CASSEARISAGANVLTF
>TRBJ2-2|TRBV5-1
CASSHPLGGIANTGELFF